These 23 T cell receptor beta chains share one sample of origin, sequenced in a study of human T cells and chemical hapten exposure (dated by TCRdb to about 2021). The time point label for this specimen denotes: patch test 1, 2 weeks after DPC sensitization. The sample's treatment or condition label is to be understood as: therapeutic diphenylcyclopropenone sensitization with weekly scalp DPC. The library came from RACE. Sequencing relied on a NextSeq 500. TCRdb's own reprocessing of the public reads used fastp at Q25 and MiXCR and kept productive beta chains. Rows with one shared CDR3 protein collapse into an entry with the most common genes and DNA. This sample has tens of thousands of distinct CDR3 sequences in its table, and about a tenth of those were observed once. The ten largest clonotypes hold around 4.5% of the sample. The sequences come from whole blood, collected in connection with sensitization to the hapten diphenylcyclopropenone (DPC). These receptors came from a woman aged 45 to 65 with alopecia areata. Some clones in this sample may be carry-over from other donors' samples.

This clonotype was observed many times. The rearrangement joins TRBV20-1 to TRBJ2-3; TRBD2 matches at 11 bases. V gave up 2 bases and J gave up 4 bases; unmatched junction bases: 2. The CDR3 totals 14 residues. Germline loops: CDR1 DFQATT, CDR2 SNEGSKA (reference sequence). The CDR3 sequence: CSARIAGGPDTQYF. CDR3 DNA sequence: TGCAGTGCTAGAATAGCGGGAGGGCCAGATACGCAGTATTTT.

This chain connects TRBV6-2 or TRBV6-3 to TRBJ1-5, with a weak D call TRBD1 (5 bases). The CDR3 is made up of 17 amino acids. Germline CDR1 is MNHEY and CDR2 is SVGEGT. V lost 7 bases and J lost 1, with 20 bases in between. CDR3 amino acids: CASTDERGSRSNQPQHF. The CDR3 bases are TGTGCCAGCACCGACGAGAGGGGATCAAGGAGCAATCAGCCCCAGCATTTT.

This clonotype was counted a few times. This chain joins TRBV6-2 or TRBV6-3 and TRBJ2-7; no reliable D call. The CDR3 has 12 amino acids. CDR1 is MNHEY, CDR2 SVGEGT, per germline. V lost 4 bases, J lost 4 bases, and 8 bases lay in between. The CDR3: CASSSQSYEQYF. The CDR3 region has the DNA TGTGCCAGCAGTTCCCAGAGTTACGAGCAGTACTTC.

This clonotype has ten or more counts. The rearrangement links TRBV5-1 to TRBJ1-2; possible D gene TRBD1, 6 bases. The CDR3 spans 14 residues. Trimming cost V 3 bases and J 2 bases, with 11 bases left between them. In germline, CDR1 is SGHRS, CDR2 YFSETQ. CDR3: CASSWTTGNYGYTF. The CDR3 region has the DNA TGCGCCAGCAGCTGGACGACAGGAAACTATGGCTACACCTTC.

This sequence joins TRBV20-1 and TRBJ2-3; D is perhaps TRBD1 (6 bases). Trimming pared 6 bases from V and 5 bases from J, leaving 12 bases between. Looked up from germline, CDR1 is DFQATT and CDR2 is SNEGSKA (reference sequence). This CDR3 has 12 amino acids. CDR3 sequence (DNA): TGCAGTGCCTCAGGGGAAGAAGATACGCAGTATTTT. Protein sequence: CSASGEEDTQYF.

This clonotype has a count of ten or more. The gene calls are TRBV7-9 and TRBJ1-4, with 11 bases matching TRBD1. This CDR3 spans 17 amino acids. The germline gives CDR1 SEHNR, CDR2 FQNEAQ (reference sequence). Germline trimming cut 5 bases from V and 3 bases from J; bases unmatched to any gene: 8. The CDR3 protein is CASSHWTGGPSNEKLFF. The CDR3 coding sequence is TGTGCCAGCAGCCACTGGACAGGGGGCCCTTCTAATGAAAAACTGTTTTTT. Variable domain in full (rest from reference TRBV7-9 and TRBJ1-4): DTGVSQNPRHKITKRGQNVTFRCDPISEHNRLYWYRQTLGQGPEFLTYFQNEAQLEKSRLLSDRFSAERPKGSFSTLEIQRTEQGDSAMYLCASSHWTGGPSNEKLFFGSGTQLSVL.

This clonotype was picked up many times. V and J are TRBV7-9 and TRBJ2-5; D remains ambiguous. V dropped 5 bases and J dropped 2 bases, with 15 bases sitting between them. CDR1 SEHNR and CDR2 FQNEAQ come from the germline V gene (reference sequence). This CDR3 has 15 residues. The CDR3 DNA is TGTGCCAGCAGCCTCTTTGGTCGGAGTCAAGAGACCCAGTACTTC. It yields the protein CASSLFGRSQETQYF.

There are many counts of this clonotype. This chain connects TRBV5-1 to TRBJ2-7, with TRBD1 matching 7 bases. V gave up 4 bases and J gave up 4 bases; unmatched junction bases: 5. The CDR3 length is 13 residues. Germline CDR1 SGHRS, CDR2 YFSETQ. The CDR3 DNA reads as TGCGCCAGCAGCGGGTCAGGGGGTTACGAGCAGTACTTC. Translation gives CASSGSGGYEQYF.

In this sample, this clonotype turned up many times. The chain joins TRBV5-1 to TRBJ1-1; TRBD1 might be the D (5 bases). Germline CDR1 reads SGHRS; CDR2 reads YFSETQ. The V gene lost 0 bases and the J gene lost 4 bases, with 13 bases spanning the gap. The CDR3 runs to 15 residues. Here the CDR3 reads CASSLEMGQGTEAFF. CDR3 sequence (DNA): TGCGCCAGCAGCTTGGAGATGGGGCAGGGCACTGAAGCTTTCTTT.

This clonotype was seen ten or more times. This CDR3 is CASSPTVGANVLTF. CDR3 sequence (DNA): TGTGCCAGCAGCCCGACCGTTGGGGCCAACGTCCTGACTTTC. This rearrangement joins TRBV5-6 to TRBJ2-6; D not resolved. Germline lookup yields CDR1 SGHDT and CDR2 YYEEEE. CDR3 length equals 14 residues. With 4 bases removed from V and 3 bases from J, the gap between germline ends came to 8 bases.

This clonotype was counted at least ten times. The rearrangement joins TRBV30 to TRBJ1-1; D not certain. Trimming stripped 0 bases from V and 1 base from J, with 6 bases between. This CDR3 comprises 13 residues. Germline lookup yields CDR1 GTSNPN and CDR2 SVGIG (reference sequence). In DNA, the CDR3 is TGTGCCTGGAGTGTACGGGGGAACACTGAAGCTTTCTTT. Protein sequence: CAWSVRGNTEAFF. The full variable domain, rest sourced from reference TRBV30 and TRBJ1-1, is SQTIHQWPATLVQPVGSPLSLECTVEGTSNPNLYWYRQAAGRGLQLLFYSVGIGQISSEVPQNLSASRPQDRQFILSSKKLLLSDSGFYLCAWSVRGNTEAFFGQGTRLTVV.

The sample holds many counts of this clonotype. This chain links TRBV3-1 with TRBJ2-5, with D uncertain. Trimming took 6 bases from V and 3 from J, leaving 5 bases between them. The CDR3 sequence is 11 residues long. Germline CDR1 and CDR2: LGHDT and YNNKEL (reference sequence). The CDR3 protein is CASSREETQYF. The CDR3 DNA sequence: TGTGCCAGCAGTCGTGAAGAGACCCAGTACTTC.

This clonotype was seen ten or more times. CDR3 region: CASSSLIRTGRADTQYF. CDR3 in DNA: TGTGCCAGCAGTTCCCTTATACGGACAGGGAGGGCGGATACGCAGTATTTT. The chain employs TRBV28 and TRBJ2-3; D perhaps matches TRBD1 (8 bases). V was cut by 4 bases and J by 6 bases, with 23 bases left in between. The CDR3 has 17 amino acids. Germline V gene lookup returns CDR1 MDHEN and CDR2 SYDVKM.

V and J are TRBV29-1 and TRBJ2-1; D ambiguous. The length of the CDR3 is 10 residues. The V gene's germline CDR1 is SQVTM and CDR2 ANQGSEA. V gave up 8 bases and J gave up 5 bases, with 7 bases separating them. CDR3 DNA sequence: TGCAGCACCCAAAACAATGAGCAGTTCTTC. Protein product: CSTQNNEQFF.

This clonotype was seen at least ten times. The CDR3 here is CASGSSGELFF. The DNA for the CDR3 is TGTGCCAGCGGATCTTCCGGGGAGCTGTTTTTT. The V call is TRBV6-5, the J call TRBJ2-2; D remains unclear. In germline, CDR1 is MNHEY, CDR2 SVGAGI. The CDR3 has 11 residues. The germline V and J ends were trimmed by 8 bases and 6 bases, with 7 bases remaining between them.

This clonotype was recorded at least ten times. The chain has TRBV6-2 or TRBV6-3 and TRBJ2-3; D uncertain. The CDR3 runs 13 residues. V lost 2 bases and J lost 6, with 9 bases in between. The germline CDR1 and CDR2 sequences are MNHEY and SVGEGT. CDR3 amino acids: CASSYPKSDTQYF. Here the CDR3 DNA reads TGTGCCAGCAGTTACCCAAAGTCGGATACGCAGTATTTT.

The chain uses TRBV28 and TRBJ2-3, with D perhaps matching TRBD2 (6 bases). In germline, CDR1 is MDHEN, CDR2 SYDVKM. The CDR3 is made up of 17 amino acids. Between the trimmed V and J ends, which lost 6 bases and 2 bases, there was a span of 21 bases. The CDR3 DNA follows: TGTGCCAGCAGCCGGGGGATGGGGAGCGGCCACACAGATACGCAGTATTTT. Translation: CASSRGMGSGHTDTQYF. The variable domain in full, with the rest retrieved from reference TRBV28 and TRBJ2-3, is DVKVTQSSRYLVKRTGEKVFLECVQDMDHENMFWYRQDPGLGLRLIYFSYDVKMKEKGDIPEGYSVSREKKERFSLILESASTNQTSMYLCASSRGMGSGHTDTQYFGPGTRLTVL.

In its sample, this clonotype was seen many times. The V call is TRBV7-2, the J call TRBJ2-7, with no clear D. V lost 1 base and J 3 bases, leaving 13 bases between the germline ends. The CDR3 covers 15 residues. In germline, CDR1 is SGHTA, CDR2 FQGNSA. As DNA, the CDR3 is TGTGCCAGCAGCTTAGAGCAGGCCCCGAGCTACGAGCAGTACTTC. As protein: CASSLEQAPSYEQYF.

Worth noting for this clonotype: A much larger clone sits a single nucleotide away, making a read error possible. This chain connects TRBV12-3 or TRBV12-4 to TRBJ2-6, with D perhaps matching TRBD1 (5 bases). V was trimmed by 5 bases and J by 0 bases, leaving 11 bases between them. The CDR3 covers 16 residues. The CDR3 DNA follows: TGTGCCAGCAGTCCCTGGGGCAGCTCTGGGGCCAACGTCCTGACTTTC. Its translation is CASSPWGSSGANVLTF.

The rearrangement uses TRBV5-1 and TRBJ2-1; 7 nucleotides align to TRBD2. V was pared by 4 bases and J by 6 bases, with 13 bases of the junction left unmatched. The CDR3 is made up of 16 amino acids. Germline V gives CDR1 SGHRS, CDR2 YFSETQ. CDR3 residues: CASSPLAGAVINEQFF. The CDR3 DNA sequence: TGCGCCAGCAGCCCTTTAGCGGGTGCGGTGATCAATGAGCAGTTCTTC.

This clonotype appeared many times. The rearrangement joins TRBV9 to TRBJ2-3; D gene unclear. Trimming took off 0 bases at V and 4 bases at J, with 3 bases between the two ends. CDR1 and CDR2 (germline): SGDLS, YYNGEE. The CDR3 loop spans 12 amino acids. This chain's CDR3 is CASSVAADTQYF. CDR3 sequence (DNA): TGTGCCAGCAGCGTAGCCGCAGATACGCAGTATTTT.

This chain joins TRBV28 and TRBJ1-1; a weak D match, TRBD1 (5 bases). The length of the CDR3 is 12 residues. Germline assignment: CDR1 MDHEN and CDR2 SYDVKM. The V and J ends lost 5 bases and 10 bases respectively, with 14 bases between them. DNA for the CDR3: TGTGCCAGCAGTCAGGGTCCTAGAAGAGCTTTCTTT. It translates to CASSQGPRRAFF.

The chain carries TRBV28 and TRBJ2-7; D possibly corresponds to TRBD2 (7 bases). The germline CDR1 and CDR2 sequences are MDHEN and SYDVKM. The CDR3 contains 14 residues. V was shortened by 2 bases and J by 4 bases, with 12 bases between the two germline ends. CDR3 sequence: CASSLVGGRYEQYF. In DNA, the CDR3 is TGTGCCAGCAGTTTAGTCGGGGGGCGGTACGAGCAGTACTTC.